A selection of T cell receptor beta chains follows, all from one sample in a study of regulatory T cells in long-lasting Graves disease. TCRdb re-derived calls from the multiplex PCR reads in MiXCR, one entry per CDR3 protein. The table shows some 420,000 distinct CDR3 sequences, with about 22% occurring only once. The specimen was peripheral blood mononuclear cells (PBMCs), collected when the disease was refractory, from a patient treated with antithyroid drugs. The receptor source for this set is a female donor with Graves disease. Both conserved end residues are part of each CDR3. A D gene is named only where the DNA matches it firmly. Size is stated for part of the rows, as once, few or many counts, or as a class when the clone is expanded.

>NA|TRBJ2-5|NA|TRBV20-1
CSALVGETQYF
TGCAGTGCTCTAGTGGGAGAGACCCAGTACTTC
>NA|TRBJ1-6|few|TRBV10-3
CAISESEGRRGNSPLHF
TGTGCCATCAGTGAGTCTGAGGGGAGAAGAGGGAATTCACCCCTCCACTTT
>NA|TRBJ2-2|NA|TRBV7-3
CASSSSGRELFF
TGTGCCAGCAGCTCCTCCGGTAGGGAGCTGTTTTTT
>NA|TRBJ1-1|many|TRBV2
CATRDGMNTEAFF
TGTGCCACCAGAGACGGTATGAACACTGAAGCTTTCTTT
>NA|TRBJ2-7|many|TRBV28
CASSAGQLYEQYF
TGTGCCAGCAGCGCGGGACAGCTCTACGAGCAGTACTTC
>NA|TRBJ2-7|many|TRBV20-1
CSAGSGGEQYF
TGCAGTGCCGGCAGCGGTGGAGAGCAGTACTTC
>NA|TRBJ1-1|NA|TRBV19
CARQHWLSGDTEAFF
TGTGCCAGGCAACATTGGCTCTCAGGGGACACTGAAGCTTTCTTT
>TRBD2|TRBJ2-2|NA|TRBV20-1
CSARLAGGSRGELFF
TGCAGTGCTAGGCTCGCGGGGGGGTCCCGGGGGGAGCTGTTTTTT
>NA|TRBJ1-1|few|TRBV5-4
CASSNFRVMNTEAFF
TGTGCCAGCAGCAACTTCCGGGTAATGAACACTGAAGCTTTCTTT
>TRBD1|TRBJ1-2|few|TRBV20-1
CSAATGGRGYTF
TGCAGTGCCGCGACAGGGGGCCGTGGCTACACCTTC
>NA|TRBJ1-3|NA|TRBV4-3
CASSQNPGRGSGNTIYF
TGCGCCAGCAGCCAAAATCCGGGACGAGGCTCTGGAAACACCATATATTTT
>TRBD2|TRBJ2-2|NA|TRBV3-1
CVSSQVWRGGLTGELFF
TGTGTCAGCAGCCAAGTCTGGCGGGGGGGCCTCACCGGGGAGCTGTTTTTT
>NA|TRBJ1-4|many|TRBV7-9
CASAGTNEKLFF
TGTGCCAGCGCAGGGACTAATGAAAAACTGTTTTTT
>TRBD2|TRBJ2-2|few|TRBV7-3
CASSLTGTSGGNTGELFF
TGTGCCAGCAGCCTTACCGGGACTAGCGGGGGGAACACCGGGGAGCTGTTTTTT
>TRBD2|TRBJ2-5|few|TRBV20-1
CSARNLAGAGETQYF
TGCAGTGCTAGGAATTTAGCGGGAGCCGGAGAGACCCAGTACTTC
>NA|TRBJ1-3|few|TRBV19
CASSEVGSGNTIYF
TGTGCCAGTTCCGAGGTAGGATCTGGAAACACCATATATTTT
>NA|TRBJ2-4|many|TRBV7-9
CASSPTGGAKNIQYF
TGTGCCAGCAGCCCGACAGGTGGAGCCAAAAACATTCAGTACTTC
>TRBD1|TRBJ1-2|NA|TRBV28
CASSTGTGTGYTF
TGTGCCAGCAGCACCGGGACAGGGACCGGCTACACCTTC
>NA|TRBJ2-4|many|TRBV7-3
CASSLRRGNIQYF
TGTGCCAGCAGCTTACGGAGGGGAAACATTCAGTACTTC
>NA|TRBJ1-4|many|TRBV6-2/TRBV6-3
CASSYAGINEKLFF
TGTGCCAGCAGTTACGCCGGAATTAATGAAAAACTGTTTTTT
>TRBD1|TRBJ2-7|once|TRBV29-1
CSASERGTGAYEQYF
TGCAGCGCTTCGGAGAGGGGGACAGGAGCCTACGAGCAGTACTTC